This TCR beta chain was sequenced for a study of T cells in tuberculosis. Background on the study: IGRA-negative adolescents, IGRA-positive adolescents with latent tuberculosis and adults with active tuberculosis formed this South African cohort. Study results and limitations: Active tuberculosis cases were adults; controls were adolescents.

The germline V gene encodes CDR1 MDHEN and CDR2 SYDVKM. CDR3 length: 9 residues. V was trimmed by 4 bases and J by 10 bases, leaving 4 bases between them. Notes on this clone: Its antigen is not known.

Clones were read by immunoSEQ multiplex PCR, and TCRdb kept only the in-frame ones, dropping some. The top ten clones hold 9.4% of a sample with about 23,000 clones, 95% to 96% of them seen once. V gene TRBV28 combines with J gene TRBJ1-1, with D unresolved. The source material was PBMCs. The origin of this receptor is a donor aged 10-29 years with latent tuberculosis or without tuberculosis infection. The CDR3 DNA reads as TGTGCCAGCAGTTCCCGAGCTTTCTTT. Translation gives CASSSRAFF.